Listed here are 5 T cell receptor beta chains from one sample, sequenced in a study of blood T cell repertoires in COVID-19. Sequencing used immunoSEQ multiplex PCR; TCRdb keeps in-frame clones, though not all of them. Of 120,000 or so clones listed, 74% are singletons. Material: peripheral blood. The receptors were sampled from a man between 60 and 75 years old with acute or convalescent COVID-19.

This sequence joins TRBV29-1 and TRBJ1-1; D might be TRBD1 (6 bases). The CDR3 extends over 13 amino acids. V gave up 6 bases and J gave up 1 base, with 12 bases separating them. Germline values: CDR1 SQVTM, CDR2 ANQGSEA. The CDR3 region has the DNA TGCAGCGTGGACGGACAGACGAACACTGAAGCTTTCTTT. This sequence encodes CSVDGQTNTEAFF. The complete variable domain, with remaining parts taken from reference TRBV29-1 and TRBJ1-1, reads SAVISQKPSRDICQRGTSLTIQCQVDSQVTMMFWYRQQPGQSLTLIATANQGSEATYESGFVIDKFPISRPNLTFSTLTVSNMSPEDSSIYLCSVDGQTNTEAFFGQGTRLTVV.

The chain is built from TRBV5-6 and TRBJ1-2, with 8 bases identical to TRBD1. CDR1 and CDR2 from the germline V gene are SGHDT and YYEEEE. The length of the CDR3 is 14 residues. V lost 2 bases, J lost 6 bases, and 6 bases stayed unmatched. The CDR3 here is CASSFRTGRNGYTF. In nucleotides, the CDR3 is TGTGCCAGCAGCTTCCGGACAGGGAGGAATGGCTACACCTTC.

The chain joins TRBV6-5 to TRBJ1-1; D gene ambiguous. Trimming removed 6 bases at V and 3 bases at J, with 14 bases between. Germline CDR1 MNHEY, CDR2 SVGAGI. This CDR3 region has 14 residues. The CDR3 nucleotides read TGTGCCAGCAGGCGATCGCAGGCGTACACTGAAGCTTTCTTT. Translation: CASRRSQAYTEAFF.

This clone has a handful of counts. The rearrangement uses TRBV7-6 and TRBJ1-2; D might be TRBD1 (5 bases). V dropped 0 bases and J dropped 4 bases, with 18 bases sitting between them. CDR1 is SGHVS, CDR2 FNYEAQ, per germline. The CDR3 extends over 17 amino acids. The CDR3 sequence: CASSLASGFSTSYGYTF. The CDR3 DNA follows: TGTGCCAGCAGCTTAGCCTCAGGGTTTTCGACTAGCTATGGCTACACCTTC.

The CDR3 loop is CASSSFLRGELFF. CDR3 nucleotide sequence: TGTGCCAGCAGTTCGTTCTTGAGAGGGGAGCTGTTTTTT. This chain links TRBV6-5 with TRBJ2-2, with unresolved D. V was clipped by 4 bases and J by 8 bases, with 11 bases between them. CDR1 is MNHEY, CDR2 SVGAGI, per germline. The length of the CDR3 is 13 residues.